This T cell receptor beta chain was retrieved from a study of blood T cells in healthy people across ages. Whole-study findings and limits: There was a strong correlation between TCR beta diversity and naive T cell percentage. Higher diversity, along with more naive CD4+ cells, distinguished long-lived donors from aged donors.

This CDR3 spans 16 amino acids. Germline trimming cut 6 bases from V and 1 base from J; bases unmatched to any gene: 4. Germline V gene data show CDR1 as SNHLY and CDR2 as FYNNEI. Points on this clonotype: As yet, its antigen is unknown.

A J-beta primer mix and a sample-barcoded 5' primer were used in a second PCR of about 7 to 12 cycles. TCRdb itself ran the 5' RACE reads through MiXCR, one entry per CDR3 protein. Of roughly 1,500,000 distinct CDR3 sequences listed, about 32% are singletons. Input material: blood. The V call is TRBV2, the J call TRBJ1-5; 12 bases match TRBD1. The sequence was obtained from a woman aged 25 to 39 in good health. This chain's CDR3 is CASRPGQGASNQPQHF. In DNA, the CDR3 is TGTGCCAGCAGGCCGGGACAGGGGGCGAGCAATCAGCCCCAGCATTTT.